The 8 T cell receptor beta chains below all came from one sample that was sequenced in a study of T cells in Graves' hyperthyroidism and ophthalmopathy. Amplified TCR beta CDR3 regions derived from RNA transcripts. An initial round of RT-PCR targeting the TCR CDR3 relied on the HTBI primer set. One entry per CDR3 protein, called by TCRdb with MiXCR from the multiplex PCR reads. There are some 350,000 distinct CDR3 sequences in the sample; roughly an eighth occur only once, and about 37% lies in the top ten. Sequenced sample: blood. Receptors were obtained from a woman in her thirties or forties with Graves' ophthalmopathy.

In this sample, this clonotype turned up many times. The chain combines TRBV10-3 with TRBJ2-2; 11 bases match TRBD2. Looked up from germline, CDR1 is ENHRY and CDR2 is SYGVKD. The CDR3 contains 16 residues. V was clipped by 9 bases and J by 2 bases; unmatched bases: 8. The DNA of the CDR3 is TGTGCCATTCCCGGGACTAGCGGAACAAACACCGGGGAGCTGTTTTTT. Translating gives CAIPGTSGTNTGELFF.

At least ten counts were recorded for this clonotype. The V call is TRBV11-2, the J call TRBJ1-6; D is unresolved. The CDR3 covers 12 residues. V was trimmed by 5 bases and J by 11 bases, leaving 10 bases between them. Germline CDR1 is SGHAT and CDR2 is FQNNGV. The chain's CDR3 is CASSDIWPPLHF. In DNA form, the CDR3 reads TGTGCCAGCAGCGACATTTGGCCACCCCTCCACTTT.

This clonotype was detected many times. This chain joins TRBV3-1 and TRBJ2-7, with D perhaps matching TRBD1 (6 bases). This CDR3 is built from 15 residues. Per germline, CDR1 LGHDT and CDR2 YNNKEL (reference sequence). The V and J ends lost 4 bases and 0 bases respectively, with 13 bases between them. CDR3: CASSPSDRGSYEQYF. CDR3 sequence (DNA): TGTGCCAGCAGCCCTTCGGACAGAGGCTCCTACGAGCAGTACTTC.

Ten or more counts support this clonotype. CDR3 sequence reads: CASSSGGGTDTQYF. CDR3 in DNA: TGTGCCAGCAGCTCGGGGGGCGGCACAGATACGCAGTATTTT. V and J are TRBV7-2 and TRBJ2-3, with D perhaps TRBD2 (7 bases). This CDR3 has 14 amino acids. Germline CDR1 reads SGHTA; CDR2 reads FQGNSA. The V end lost 4 bases, the J end lost 1 base, and 9 bases lay between the germline ends.

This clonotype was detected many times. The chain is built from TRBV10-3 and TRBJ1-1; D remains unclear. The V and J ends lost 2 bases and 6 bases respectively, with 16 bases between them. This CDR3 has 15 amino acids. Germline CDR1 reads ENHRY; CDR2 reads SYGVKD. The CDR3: CAISEELGGSAEAFF. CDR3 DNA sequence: TGTGCCATCAGTGAGGAACTGGGCGGTTCGGCTGAAGCTTTCTTT.

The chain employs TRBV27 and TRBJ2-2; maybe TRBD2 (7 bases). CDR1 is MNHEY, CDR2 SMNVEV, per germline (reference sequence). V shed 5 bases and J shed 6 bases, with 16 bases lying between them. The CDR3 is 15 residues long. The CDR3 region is CASSILGGRPGELFF. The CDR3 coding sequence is TGTGCCAGCAGTATCCTCGGGGGGCGACCCGGGGAGCTGTTTTTT.

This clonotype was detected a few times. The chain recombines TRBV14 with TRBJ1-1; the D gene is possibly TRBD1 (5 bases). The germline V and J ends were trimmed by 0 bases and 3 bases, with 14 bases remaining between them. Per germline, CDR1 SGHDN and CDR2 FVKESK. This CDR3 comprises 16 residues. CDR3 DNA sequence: TGTGCCAGCAGCCAAGAATTTAACATGGGACACACTGAAGCTTTCTTT. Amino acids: CASSQEFNMGHTEAFF.

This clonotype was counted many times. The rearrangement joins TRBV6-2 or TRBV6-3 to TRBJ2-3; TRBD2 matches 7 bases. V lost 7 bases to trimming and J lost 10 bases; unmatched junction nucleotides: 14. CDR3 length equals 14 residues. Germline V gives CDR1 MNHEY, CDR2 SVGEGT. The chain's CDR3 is CASTAGVRSRAQYF. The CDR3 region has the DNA TGTGCCAGCACCGCGGGAGTACGGTCGAGGGCGCAGTATTTT.